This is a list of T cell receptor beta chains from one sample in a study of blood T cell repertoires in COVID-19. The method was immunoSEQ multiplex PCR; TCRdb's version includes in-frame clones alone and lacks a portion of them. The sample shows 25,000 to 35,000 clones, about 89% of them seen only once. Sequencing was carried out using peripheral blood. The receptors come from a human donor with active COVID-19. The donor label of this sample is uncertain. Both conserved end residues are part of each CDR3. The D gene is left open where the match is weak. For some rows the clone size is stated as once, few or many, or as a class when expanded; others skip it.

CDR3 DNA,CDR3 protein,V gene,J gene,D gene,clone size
TGTGCCAGCAGTTTAATCACACGGACAGGGCTCTCCTACGAGCAGTACTTC,CASSLITRTGLSYEQYF,TRBV28,TRBJ2-7,TRBD1,.
TGCGCCAGCAGCTTGGGGACAGGGCAGAATTCACCCCTCCACTTT,CASSLGTGQNSPLHF,TRBV5-1,TRBJ1-6,TRBD1,.
TGTGCCAGCAGCCCACGGGACAGGGCCACCGGGGAGCTGTTTTTT,CASSPRDRATGELFF,TRBV9,TRBJ2-2,TRBD1,.
TGTGCCAGCAGCCAAGAACAGGGGGCCTCCTACAATGAGCAGTTCTTC,CASSQEQGASYNEQFF,TRBV4-2,TRBJ2-1,TRBD1,.
TGTGCCAGCTCCGGGGACTCCTACGAGCAGTACTTC,CASSGDSYEQYF,TRBV2,TRBJ2-7,.,.
TGTGCCAGCAGCTTAGATCTAGGACAGAGCCGACACTACAATGAGCAGTTCTTC,CASSLDLGQSRHYNEQFF,TRBV11-2,TRBJ2-1,.,once
TGTGCCAGCAGCTTAGCGGAGCGGGGGGCATACGAGCAGTACTTC,CASSLAERGAYEQYF,TRBV7-2,TRBJ2-7,TRBD2,.
TGTGCCAGCAGTTTTAGTGGCGGGGAGCTGTTTTTT,CASSFSGGELFF,TRBV27,TRBJ2-2,.,.
TGTGCCAGCAGCCAACCGGGACTAGCGGGAGTCTCAGCGAACACCGGGGAGCTGTTTTTT,CASSQPGLAGVSANTGELFF,TRBV6-6,TRBJ2-2,TRBD2,once
TGTGCCAGCAGCCACCGAAGCGGGGGGGCATACGAGCAGTACTTC,CASSHRSGGAYEQYF,TRBV4-2,TRBJ2-7,TRBD2,.
TGTGCCAGCAGCAAAATCGGGACAGGGGAGGGCTACACCTTC,CASSKIGTGEGYTF,TRBV27,TRBJ1-2,TRBD1,.
TGTGCCTGGAGTTCCGGGACAGGATGGAGCTATGGCTACACCTTC,CAWSSGTGWSYGYTF,TRBV30,TRBJ1-2,TRBD1,.
TGCGCCAGCTTGAACAAAGGGGGACTAGCGGGGGGCCGAGACTCCTACGAGCAGTACTTC,CASLNKGGLAGGRDSYEQYF,TRBV10-2,TRBJ2-7,TRBD2,.
TGTGCCAGCAGCTTAGGAACTAGCGGGCAAGAGACCCAGTACTTC,CASSLGTSGQETQYF,TRBV7-3,TRBJ2-5,TRBD2,.
TGCGCCAGCAGCTCCCGGCGGGGGGGCGACGAGCAGTACTTC,CASSSRRGGDEQYF,TRBV5-1,TRBJ2-7,TRBD2,.
TGCGCCAGCAGATCTTGCGGATCCTACAATGAGCAGTTCTTC,CASRSCGSYNEQFF,TRBV10-1,TRBJ2-1,.,.
TGCGCCAGCAGCTTGACGCAGGGGGCAAGTCGGGAGCAGTACTTC,CASSLTQGASREQYF,TRBV5-1,TRBJ2-7,TRBD1,.
TGTGCCAGCAGTCTAGACACCGGGGAGCTGTTTTTT,CASSLDTGELFF,TRBV27,TRBJ2-2,.,.
TGTGCCACCAGCCTACGACTATCGTCGACTGAGCAGTACTTC,CATSLRLSSTEQYF,TRBV15,TRBJ2-7,.,.
TGTGCCAGCAGCTTTCAGCGGCTGGCCCGACTAATCAATGAGCAGTTCTTC,CASSFQRLARLINEQFF,TRBV5-6,TRBJ2-1,.,once
TGTGCCAGCAACCCGAGCGGGGGGGTCACAGATACGCAGTATTTT,CASNPSGGVTDTQYF,TRBV7-9,TRBJ2-3,TRBD2,.
TGTGCCTGCCTACGGAGGGGAGAAGCTTTCTTT,CACLRRGEAFF,TRBV6-5,TRBJ1-1,.,.
TGTGCCAGTATCCCTCGGGGGATAACTGGAAACACCATATATTTT,CASIPRGITGNTIYF,TRBV19,TRBJ1-3,.,.
TGTGCCAGCAGCTTAGGGGCTAGCGCGAGTGAGCAGTTCTTC,CASSLGASASEQFF,TRBV11-2,TRBJ2-1,.,.
TGTGCCAGCAGTTATACAGCAAATAACTATGGCTACACCTTC,CASSYTANNYGYTF,TRBV6-5,TRBJ1-2,.,.
TGTGCCAGCAGTGGGGACACCGATGAAAAACTGTTTTTT,CASSGDTDEKLFF,TRBV7-9,TRBJ1-4,.,.
TGTGCCTGGAGTGTACTACCCGCCGGCGCAGGGGAATATGGCTACACCTTC,CAWSVLPAGAGEYGYTF,TRBV30,TRBJ1-2,.,.
TGCGCCAGCAGCCAAGATATTCTCCGTGAAAAACTGTTTTTT,CASSQDILREKLFF,TRBV4-3,TRBJ1-4,.,.
TGTGCCAGTAGAACCGGACAGGGTTACACAGATACGCAGTATTTT,CASRTGQGYTDTQYF,TRBV19,TRBJ2-3,TRBD1,.